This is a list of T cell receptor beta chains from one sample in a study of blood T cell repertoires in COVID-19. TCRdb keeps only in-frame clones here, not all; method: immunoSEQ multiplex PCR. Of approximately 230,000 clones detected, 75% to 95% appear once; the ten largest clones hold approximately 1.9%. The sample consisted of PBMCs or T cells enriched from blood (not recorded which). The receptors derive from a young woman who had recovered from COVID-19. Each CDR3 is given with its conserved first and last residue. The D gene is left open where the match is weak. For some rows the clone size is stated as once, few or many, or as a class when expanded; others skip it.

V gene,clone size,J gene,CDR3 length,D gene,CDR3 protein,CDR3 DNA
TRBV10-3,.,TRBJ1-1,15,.,CAISDPGLRNTEAFF,TGTGCCATCAGTGACCCCGGACTGCGGAACACTGAAGCTTTCTTT
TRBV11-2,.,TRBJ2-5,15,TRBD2,CASTAGLAGEETQYF,TGTGCCAGCACCGCGGGACTAGCGGGTGAGGAGACCCAGTACTTC
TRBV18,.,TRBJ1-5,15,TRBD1,CASSLTGGSNQPQHF,TGTGCCAGCTCACTAACAGGGGGCAGCAATCAGCCCCAGCATTTT
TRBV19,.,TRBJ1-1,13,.,CASSSGTNFEAFF,TGTGCCAGTAGTTCCGGGACAAACTTTGAAGCTTTCTTT
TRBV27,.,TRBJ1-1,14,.,CASSTAGGNTEAFF,TGTGCCAGCAGTACCGCGGGGGGGAACACTGAAGCTTTCTTT
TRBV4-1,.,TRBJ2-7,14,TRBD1,CASSQTGVMDEQYF,TGCGCCAGCAGCCAAACAGGGGTGATGGACGAGCAGTACTTC
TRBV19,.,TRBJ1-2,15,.,CASSIETGRGYGYTF,TGTGCCAGTAGTATAGAAACAGGAAGGGGCTATGGCTACACCTTC
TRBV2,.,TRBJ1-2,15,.,CASRKQGGGNYGYTF,TGTGCCAGCAGGAAACAGGGAGGGGGTAACTATGGCTACACCTTC
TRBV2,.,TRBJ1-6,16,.,CASRSPGQRERSPLHF,TGTGCCAGCCGCTCCCCAGGACAGAGAGAGCGGTCACCCCTCCACTTT
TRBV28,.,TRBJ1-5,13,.,CASRRTGNQPQHF,TGTGCCAGCAGGAGAACAGGCAATCAGCCCCAGCATTTT
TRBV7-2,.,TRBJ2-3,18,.,CASSLVFGLLASPDTQYF,TGTGCCAGCAGCTTAGTTTTTGGATTGTTAGCTTCGCCAGATACGCAGTATTTT
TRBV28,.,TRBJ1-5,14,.,CASSFSSREQPQHF,TGTGCCAGCAGTTTCAGCAGCAGGGAACAGCCCCAGCATTTT
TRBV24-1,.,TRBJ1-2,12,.,CATSDFVGGYTF,TGTGCCACCAGTGATTTTGTGGGCGGCTACACCTTC
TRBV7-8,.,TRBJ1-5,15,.,CASSLGSYSNQPQHF,TGTGCCAGCAGCTTAGGATCCTATAGCAATCAGCCCCAGCATTTT
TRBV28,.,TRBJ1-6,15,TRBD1,CASSPNRGRGSPLHF,TGTGCCAGCAGCCCCAACAGGGGAAGGGGGTCACCCCTCCACTTT
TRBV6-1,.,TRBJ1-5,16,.,CASSDWGGFVYQPQHF,TGTGCCAGCAGTGACTGGGGGGGGTTTGTTTATCAGCCCCAGCATTTT
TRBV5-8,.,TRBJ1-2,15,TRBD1,CASSPGTGGSYGYTF,TGTGCCAGCAGCCCCGGGACAGGTGGTTCCTATGGCTACACCTTC
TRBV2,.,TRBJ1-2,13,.,CASSRIPIYGYTF,TGTGCCAGCAGTCGAATTCCTATCTATGGCTACACCTTC
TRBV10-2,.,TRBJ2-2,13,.,CASRKSSAGELFF,TGCGCCAGCAGAAAGTCGAGCGCCGGGGAGCTGTTTTTT
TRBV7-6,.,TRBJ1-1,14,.,CASSLDTLNTEAFF,TGTGCCAGCAGCCTGGACACTCTGAACACTGAAGCTTTCTTT
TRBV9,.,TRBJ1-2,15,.,CASSVEAAPNYGYTF,TGTGCCAGCAGCGTAGAGGCGGCCCCCAACTATGGCTACACCTTC
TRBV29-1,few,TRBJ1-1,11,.,CSVNSMPEAFF,TGCAGCGTTAACAGTATGCCTGAAGCTTTCTTT
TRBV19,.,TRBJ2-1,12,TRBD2,CASSMTSDEQFF,TGTGCCAGTAGTATGACTAGCGATGAGCAGTTCTTC
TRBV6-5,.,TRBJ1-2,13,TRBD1,CASKSRDRDGYTF,TGTGCCAGCAAGTCTCGAGACAGGGACGGCTACACCTTC
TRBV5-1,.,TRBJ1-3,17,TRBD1,CASSWTPRRGNGNTIYF,TGCGCCAGCAGCTGGACCCCTCGCAGGGGGAATGGAAACACCATATATTTT
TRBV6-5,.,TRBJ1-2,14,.,CASSYLTGDDGYTF,TGTGCCAGCAGTTATCTTACGGGGGACGATGGCTACACCTTC
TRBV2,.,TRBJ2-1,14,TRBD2,CASSDSGGYNEQFF,TGTGCCAGCAGTGACTCGGGAGGGTACAATGAGCAGTTCTTC
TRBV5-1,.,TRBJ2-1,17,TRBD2,CASSLVWRGSSYNEQFF,TGCGCCAGCAGCTTGGTCTGGCGGGGGAGCTCCTACAATGAGCAGTTCTTC
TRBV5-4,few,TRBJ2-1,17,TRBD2,CASSEGTSGASRNEQFF,TGTGCCAGCAGCGAAGGGACTAGCGGGGCGAGTAGGAATGAGCAGTTCTTC
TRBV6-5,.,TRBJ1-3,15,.,CASSYETRAGNTIYF,TGTGCCAGCAGTTACGAAACTCGGGCTGGAAACACCATATATTTT
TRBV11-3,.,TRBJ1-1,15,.,CASSLVDTPATEAFF,TGTGCCAGCAGCTTGGTGGACACACCTGCCACTGAAGCTTTCTTT
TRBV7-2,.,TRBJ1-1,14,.,CASSLALRGTEAFF,TGTGCCAGCAGCTTAGCGCTCAGGGGCACTGAAGCTTTCTTT
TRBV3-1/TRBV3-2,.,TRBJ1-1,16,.,CASSQGWKGGSTEAFF,TGTGCCAGCAGCCAAGGGTGGAAGGGAGGAAGTACTGAAGCTTTCTTT
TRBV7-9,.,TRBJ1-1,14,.,CASSRGDLNTEAFF,TGTGCCAGCAGCCGGGGGGACTTGAACACTGAAGCTTTCTTT
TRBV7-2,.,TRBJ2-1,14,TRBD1,CASSSGQGSSEQFF,TGTGCCAGCAGTTCGGGACAGGGATCTAGTGAGCAGTTCTTC
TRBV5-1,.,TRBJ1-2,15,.,CASSLEGGTLYGYTF,TGCGCCAGCAGCTTGGAGGGGGGGACACTGTATGGCTACACCTTC
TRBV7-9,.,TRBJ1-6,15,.,CASSRNQGTLTPLHF,TGTGCCAGCAGCCGAAACCAGGGGACGTTGACACCCCTCCACTTT
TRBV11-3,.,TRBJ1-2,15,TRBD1,CASSFTGTGSPGYTF,TGTGCCAGCAGCTTCACCGGGACAGGGAGTCCTGGCTACACCTTC
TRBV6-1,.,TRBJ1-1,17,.,CASSEAGQGYMNTEAFF,TGTGCCAGCAGTGAAGCGGGCCAGGGATATATGAACACTGAAGCTTTCTTT
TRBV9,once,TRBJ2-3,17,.,CASSVEDSWEGTDTQYF,TGTGCCAGCAGCGTAGAGGATAGCTGGGAGGGCACAGATACGCAGTATTTT
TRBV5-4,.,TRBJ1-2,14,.,CASSFNGGGYGYTF,TGTGCCAGCAGCTTTAATGGGGGCGGCTATGGCTACACCTTC
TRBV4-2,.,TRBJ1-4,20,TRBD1,CASSQTPPGTGITQIGKLFF,TGTGCCAGCAGCCAAACCCCCCCCGGGACAGGGATCACCCAAATCGGAAAACTGTTTTTT
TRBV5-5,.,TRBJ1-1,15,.,CASSLGAGLNTEAFF,TGTGCCAGCAGCTTGGGGGCAGGGCTGAACACTGAAGCTTTCTTT
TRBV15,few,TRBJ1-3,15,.,CATSGDRGSGNTIYF,TGTGCCACCAGCGGAGACAGAGGCTCTGGAAACACCATATATTTT
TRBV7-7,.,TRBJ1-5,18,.,CASRNRSWAIGSNQPQHF,TGTGCTAGCAGGAACAGGAGTTGGGCCATCGGGAGCAATCAGCCCCAGCATTTT
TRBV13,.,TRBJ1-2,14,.,CASSLSMLYYGYTF,TGTGCCAGCAGCTTATCTATGCTTTACTATGGCTACACCTTC
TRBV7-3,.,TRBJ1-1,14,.,CASSLIGGVGEAFF,TGTGCCAGCAGCTTAATTGGGGGCGTGGGTGAAGCTTTCTTT
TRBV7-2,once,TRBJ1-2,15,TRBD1,CASSLEGTGTYGYTF,TGTGCCAGCAGCTTAGAGGGGACAGGAACATATGGCTACACCTTC
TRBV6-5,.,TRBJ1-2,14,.,CASSKDRRNYGYTF,TGTGCCAGCAGCAAAGACAGGCGCAACTATGGCTACACCTTC
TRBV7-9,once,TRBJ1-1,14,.,CASSFPAGGPEAFF,TGTGCCAGCAGCTTCCCGGCGGGGGGCCCTGAAGCTTTCTTT
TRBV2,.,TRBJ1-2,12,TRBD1,CASDRGSYGYTF,TGTGCCAGCGACAGGGGAAGCTATGGCTACACCTTC